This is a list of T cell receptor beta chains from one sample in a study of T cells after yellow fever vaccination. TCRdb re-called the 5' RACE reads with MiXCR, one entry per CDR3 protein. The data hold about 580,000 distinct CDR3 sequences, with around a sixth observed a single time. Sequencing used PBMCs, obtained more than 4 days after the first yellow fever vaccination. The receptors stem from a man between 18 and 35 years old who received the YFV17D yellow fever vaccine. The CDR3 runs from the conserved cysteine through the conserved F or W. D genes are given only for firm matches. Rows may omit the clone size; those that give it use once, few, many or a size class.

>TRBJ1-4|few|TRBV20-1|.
CSARGVQNEKLFF
TGCAGTGCTAGGGGAGTACAGAATGAAAAACTGTTTTTT
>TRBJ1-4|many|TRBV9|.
CASSVAGSNEKLFF
TGTGCCAGCAGCGTAGCAGGCTCTAATGAAAAACTGTTTTTT
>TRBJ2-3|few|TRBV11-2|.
CASSLESEEDTQYF
TGTGCCAGCAGCTTAGAATCGGAAGAAGATACGCAGTATTTT
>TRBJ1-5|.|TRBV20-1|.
CSAAILGQQDEPQHF
TGCAGTGCTGCCATTCTCGGACAGCAGGACGAACCCCAGCATTTT
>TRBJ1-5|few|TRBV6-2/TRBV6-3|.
CASSSFVGRQPQHF
TGTGCCAGCAGTTCCTTTGTGGGCAGGCAGCCCCAGCATTTT
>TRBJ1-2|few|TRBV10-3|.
CAISEAGSYGYTF
TGTGCCATCAGTGAAGCAGGATCGTATGGCTACACCTTC
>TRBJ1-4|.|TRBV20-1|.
CSARNATNEKLFF
TGCAGTGCTAGAAATGCAACTAATGAAAAACTGTTTTTT
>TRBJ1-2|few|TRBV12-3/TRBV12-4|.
CASAGLDYGYTF
TGTGCCAGTGCCGGGTTAGACTATGGCTACACCTTC
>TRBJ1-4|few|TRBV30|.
CAWSRGAGSNEKLFF
TGTGCCTGGAGTAGAGGGGCAGGGTCTAATGAAAAACTGTTTTTT
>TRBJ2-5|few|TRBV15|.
CATSRGRGLGETQYF
TGTGCCACCAGCAGGGGCAGGGGACTCGGGGAGACCCAGTACTTC
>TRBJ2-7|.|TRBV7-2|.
CASSLRKTSYEQYF
TGTGCCAGCAGCTTGCGGAAGACCTCCTACGAGCAGTACTTC
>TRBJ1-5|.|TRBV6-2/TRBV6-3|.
CASSGRGDNQPQHF
TGTGCCAGCAGCGGGAGGGGGGACAATCAGCCCCAGCATTTT
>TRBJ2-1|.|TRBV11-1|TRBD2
CASSLRLWRGGSSYNEQFF
TGTGCCAGCAGCTTAAGACTTTGGCGGGGGGGGAGCTCCTACAATGAGCAGTTCTTC
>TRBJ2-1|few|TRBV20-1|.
CSASGGPSYNEQFF
TGCAGTGCTAGCGGGGGGCCATCCTACAATGAGCAGTTCTTC
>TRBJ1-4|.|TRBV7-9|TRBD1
CASTSGDRVEKLFF
TGTGCCAGCACCTCAGGGGACAGGGTAGAAAAACTGTTTTTT